The sequence of this TCR beta chain was determined in a study of blood T cell repertoires in COVID-19. About the research overall: The analysed material was cDNA or gDNA that came from T cells, B-cell-depleted T cells, or PBMCs.

This clone was picked up one time. The repertoire was sequenced with immunoSEQ multiplex PCR; TCRdb's copy has only in-frame clones and lacks some. The profile shows about 68,000 clones, approximately 86% of them singletons. The sample comprised peripheral blood. The receptor was derived from an elderly man with COVID-19, enrolled during active disease.

The CDR3 nucleotides read TGTGCCAGCAGCGTAGGCGGAGGGCTGGGGTCACCCCTCCACTTT. This translates into CASSVGGGLGSPLHF. V gene TRBV9 combines with J gene TRBJ1-6; D gene ambiguous. The CDR3 consists of 15 residues. V lost 0 bases to trimming and J lost 10 bases, with 14 bases between them. Germline V gene lookup returns CDR1 SGDLS and CDR2 YYNGEE.